A single sample is the source of the 16 T cell receptor beta chains below, sequenced in a study of PD-1 blockade in classical Hodgkin lymphoma. Relapse after autologous stem cell transplantation occurred in every patient, and brentuximab vedotin exposure varied. Sequenced by immunoSEQ multiplex PCR; TCRdb stores in-frame clones only, minus some. Of over 35,000 clones in the sample, 76% were seen once. Sequenced material: peripheral blood mononuclear cells (PBMCs), taken at baseline. The receptors derive from a human donor with classical Hodgkin lymphoma.

V gene TRBV5-1 combines with J gene TRBJ1-4; perhaps TRBD1 as D (6 bases). The CDR3 loop spans 16 amino acids. Trimming left V 4 bases short and J 5 bases short, with 18 bases between. Germline values: CDR1 SGHRS, CDR2 YFSETQ. As DNA, the CDR3 is TGCGCCAGCAGCCCCGGTACGACAGGAAGGAATGAAAAACTGTTTTTT. It translates to CASSPGTTGRNEKLFF.

The V and J genes are TRBV2 and TRBJ2-2, with unresolved D. The germline V and J ends were trimmed by 9 bases and 7 bases, with 6 bases remaining between them. The CDR3 runs 10 residues. Germline values: CDR1 SNHLY, CDR2 FYNNEI. CDR3 coding DNA: TGTGCCAGTAACGGCGGGGAGCTGTTTTTT. Protein sequence: CASNGGELFF.

The chain couples TRBV9 to TRBJ1-5; unclear D gene. The CDR3 extends over 16 amino acids. Germline CDR1 and CDR2: SGDLS and YYNGEE. V lost 3 bases and J lost 1, with 14 bases in between. In DNA form, the CDR3 reads TGTGCCAGCAGCGGCGGAGTGACACTAAGCAATCAGCCCCAGCATTTT. It encodes CASSGGVTLSNQPQHF.

The genes are TRBV6-5 and TRBJ2-3; D is perhaps TRBD2 (5 bases). Trimming removed 6 bases from V and 3 bases from J, with 16 bases in between. Germline CDR1 MNHEY, CDR2 SVGAGI. CDR3 length: 15 residues. CDR3: CASSLGSGRTDTQYF. The CDR3 nucleotides are TGTGCCAGCAGCTTAGGTAGTGGGAGAACAGATACGCAGTATTTT.

The CDR3 DNA reads TGTGCCATCAGTACCGAAGCGGGAGAGGGTAACATTCAGTACTTC. It codes for CAISTEAGEGNIQYF. The gene calls are TRBV10-3 and TRBJ2-4; 8 nucleotides match TRBD2. The CDR3 is made up of 15 amino acids. The V segment lost 5 bases and the J segment 7 bases; nucleotides outside the gene matches: 10. In germline, CDR1 is ENHRY, CDR2 SYGVKD.

CDR3 protein: CASSLSPTDLYGYTF. DNA for the CDR3: TGTGCCAGCAGTTTATCCCCGACAGACCTCTATGGCTACACCTTC. J is TRBJ1-2 and V is TRBV28, with TRBD1 as a possible D gene (5 bases). Trimming shortened V by 1 base and J by 4 bases, and 13 bases separated the two germline ends. This CDR3 has 15 amino acids. The germline V gene has CDR1 MDHEN and CDR2 SYDVKM.

The chain uses TRBV11-2 and TRBJ2-7, with D possibly being TRBD1 or TRBD2 (6 bases each). The V gene lost 11 bases and the J gene lost 6 bases, with 20 bases spanning the gap. The CDR3 is 13 amino acids. CDR1 is SGHAT and CDR2 is FQNNGV in the germline V gene. Here the CDR3 reads CAGGQEQGSEQYF. CDR3 bases: TGTGCCGGGGGGCAAGAACAGGGATCCGAGCAGTACTTC. Full variable domain (outside the CDR3, taken from reference TRBV11-2 and TRBJ2-7): EAGVAQSPRYKIIEKRQSVAFWCNPISGHATLYWYQQILGQGPKLLIQFQNNGVVDDSQLPKDRFSAERLKGVDSTLKIQPAKLEDSAVYLCAGGQEQGSEQYFGPGTRLTVT.

The CDR3 coding sequence is TGTGCCACCAAATGGGTCAATGAGCAGTTCTTC. It specifies CATKWVNEQFF. The chain is built from TRBV6-5 and TRBJ2-1; unclear D gene. V was trimmed by 10 bases and J by 6 bases, leaving 10 bases between them. Germline CDR1 reads MNHEY; CDR2 reads SVGAGI. This CDR3 is 11 amino acids long.

V is TRBV29-1 and J is TRBJ2-5, with TRBD1 matching 7 bases. V lost 6 bases to trimming and J lost 1 base; unmatched junction nucleotides: 2. This CDR3 is built from 12 residues. Germline CDR1 is SQVTM and CDR2 is ANQGSEA. The CDR3: CSVGQAQETQYF. Written as DNA, the CDR3 is TGCAGCGTCGGACAGGCCCAAGAGACCCAGTACTTC.

This clone was found a few times. This chain connects TRBV9 to TRBJ1-3; D possibly corresponds to TRBD1 (6 bases). Trimming took 5 bases from V and 3 from J, leaving 15 bases between them. The CDR3 is 15 amino acids. The germline V gene has CDR1 SGDLS and CDR2 YYNGEE. CDR3 DNA sequence: TGTGCCAGCAGTAGGGGGGGCGACCTTGGAAACACCATATATTTT. This gives the protein CASSRGGDLGNTIYF.

The rearrangement joins TRBV5-1 to TRBJ2-1; D not resolved. The CDR3 covers 14 residues. Germline V lookup: CDR1 SGHRS, CDR2 YFSETQ. Trimming stripped 5 bases from V and 0 bases from J, with 9 bases between. CDR3 region: CASRGSGSYNEQFF. DNA of the CDR3: TGCGCCAGCAGGGGGTCTGGCTCCTACAATGAGCAGTTCTTC.

The V gene is TRBV28, the J gene TRBJ1-2; 7 nucleotides line up with TRBD1. The CDR3 length is 15 residues. J lost 3 bases, V lost 5 bases, and 9 bases had no gene match. The V gene's germline CDR1 is MDHEN and CDR2 SYDVKM. The CDR3 DNA reads TGTGCCAGCAGTACGTTGAGGGGGCAGTACTATGGCTACACCTTC. The encoded protein is CASSTLRGQYYGYTF.

The gene calls are TRBV5-5 and TRBJ2-5; tentatively, D is TRBD1 or TRBD2 (6 bases each). V was trimmed by 7 bases and J by 5 bases, leaving 15 bases between them. CDR3 length equals 13 residues. CDR1 is SGHKS, CDR2 YYEKEE, per germline (reference sequence). CDR3 sequence (DNA): TGTGCCAGCGGACCTCAGGGGAGGGAGACCCAGTACTTC. Translating gives CASGPQGRETQYF. The entire variable domain, with the rest obtained from reference TRBV5-5 and TRBJ2-5, is as follows: DAGVTQSPTHLIKTRGQQVTLRCSPISGHKSVSWYQQVLGQGPQFIFQYYEKEERGRGNFPDRFSARQFPNYSSELNVNALLLGDSALYLCASGPQGRETQYFGPGTRLLVL.

J is TRBJ2-2 and V is TRBV30; no definite D call. The CDR3 is 13 amino acids. Deletions cut 1 base from V and 8 bases from J, with 11 bases between. The germline gives CDR1 GTSNPN, CDR2 SVGIG (reference sequence). CDR3 DNA: TGTGCCTGGAGTGATGTGAGAGCGGGGGAGCTGTTTTTT. Translated: CAWSDVRAGELFF.

V usage is TRBV19 and J usage is TRBJ2-7; D unresolved. Trimming shortened V by 4 bases and J by 0 bases, and 7 bases separated the two germline ends. There are 13 residues in the CDR3. In germline, CDR1 is LNHDA, CDR2 SQIVND (reference sequence). CDR3 DNA sequence: TGTGCCAGTAGTAATCCGGGCTCCTACGAGCAGTACTTC. Translation: CASSNPGSYEQYF.

The DNA for the CDR3 is TGCAGTGCTAGGGGCTACAATGAGCAGTTCTTC. Translated, it gives CSARGYNEQFF. The V gene is TRBV20-1, the J gene TRBJ2-1; D unresolved. Germline V gives CDR1 DFQATT, CDR2 SNEGSKA (reference sequence). CDR3 size: 11 residues. V lost 3 bases, J lost 3 bases, and 3 bases lay in between.